The rows below give T cell receptor beta chains drawn from one sample of a study of blood T cell repertoires in COVID-19. Sequenced by immunoSEQ multiplex PCR; TCRdb stores in-frame clones only, minus some. The sample includes 30,000 or so clones, 83% of them seen just once. Sequenced sample: peripheral blood. These receptor sequences come from a man between 45 and 60 years old with acute or convalescent COVID-19. Each CDR3 is given with its conserved first and last residue. The D gene is left open where the match is weak. The size of a clone is reported for some rows only, either as once, few or many, or as a class for expanded clones.

clone_size,v_call,d_call,j_call,cdr3_aa,cdr3_nt
NA,TRBV7-8,NA,TRBJ2-3,CASSLGGRTSTDTQYF,TGTGCCAGCAGCTTAGGTGGACGGACTAGCACAGATACGCAGTATTTT
NA,TRBV28,NA,TRBJ1-2,CASSRYGYTF,TGTGCTTCGAGTCGCTATGGCTACACCTTC
NA,TRBV5-1,TRBD1,TRBJ1-2,CASSFPGQGSYGYTF,TGCGCCAGCAGCTTCCCGGGACAGGGGAGCTATGGCTACACCTTC
few,TRBV19,TRBD1,TRBJ2-4,CASSIPTGGNIQYF,TGTGCCAGTAGTATTCCGACAGGGGGGAACATTCAGTACTTC
once,TRBV5-1,TRBD2,TRBJ2-7,CASSLGGGGNYEQYF,TGCGCCAGCAGCTTGGGTGGCGGGGGAAACTACGAGCAGTACTTC
NA,TRBV5-8,TRBD2,TRBJ2-7,CASSLGLAGGLAYEQYF,TGTGCCAGCAGCTTGGGTCTAGCGGGGGGCTTGGCCTACGAGCAGTACTTC
NA,TRBV6-1,NA,TRBJ1-3,CASSELVNTIYF,TGTGCCAGCAGTGAACTTGTAAACACCATATATTTT
NA,TRBV19,TRBD1,TRBJ1-2,CASSGQGAGGYTF,TGTGCCAGTAGCGGACAGGGGGCCGGGGGCTACACCTTC
NA,TRBV5-6,TRBD2,TRBJ2-3,CASSFPYRGDPTDTQYF,TGTGCCAGCAGCTTCCCATATCGGGGGGACCCCACAGATACGCAGTATTTT
NA,TRBV2,TRBD1,TRBJ1-5,CASRDRLNQPQHF,TGTGCCAGCCGGGACAGACTCAATCAGCCCCAGCATTTT
NA,TRBV27,TRBD1,TRBJ1-5,CASSFSGQFNQPQHF,TGTGCCAGCAGTTTTTCGGGACAGTTCAATCAGCCCCAGCATTTT
NA,TRBV2,NA,TRBJ1-1,CASSEDVRREEYTEAFF,TGTGCCAGCAGTGAAGACGTAAGGAGGGAAGAATACACTGAAGCTTTCTTT
NA,TRBV7-3,TRBD2,TRBJ2-1,CASSSGSGGPRNYNEQFF,TGTGCCAGCAGCTCGGGTAGCGGGGGGCCTAGGAATTACAATGAGCAGTTCTTC
NA,TRBV6-5,NA,TRBJ1-6,CASRGGTGYNSPLHF,TGTGCCAGCAGGGGCGGAACAGGATATAATTCACCCCTCCACTTT
medium-sized,TRBV4-1,NA,TRBJ2-7,CASSQDFEEENYEQYF,TGCGCCAGCAGCCAAGATTTTGAGGAGGAGAACTACGAGCAGTACTTC
NA,TRBV6-5,TRBD1,TRBJ2-3,CASSYAGTGTDTQYF,TGTGCCAGCAGTTACGCCGGGACAGGCACAGATACGCAGTATTTT
once,TRBV2,NA,TRBJ1-2,CASSTGYGYTF,TGTGCCAGCAGTACGGGCTATGGCTACACCTTC